Shown below are 20 T cell receptor beta chains from a single sample sequenced in a study of T cells in Graves' hyperthyroidism and ophthalmopathy. The CDR3 regions of TCR beta were amplified from RNA transcripts. Primed by the HTBI set, a first-round RT-PCR was run on the TCR CDR3. MiXCR, run by TCRdb on the multiplex PCR reads, gives a single entry per CDR3 protein. The sample consists of 400,000 to 500,000 distinct CDR3 sequences, under 15% of them appearing once. The sample was blood. The source of these receptors is a man aged 18 to 30 with Graves' ophthalmopathy.

This clonotype appeared many times. The rearrangement uses TRBV3-1 and TRBJ2-7; no clear D. V was clipped by 3 bases and J by 2 bases, with 11 bases between them. The CDR3 spans 14 residues. Germline-derived CDR1 and CDR2 are LGHDT and YNNKEL (reference sequence). The CDR3 region has the DNA TGTGCCAGCAGCCAGTACGGTGGGGCCTACGAGCAGTACTTC. Residues: CASSQYGGAYEQYF.

This clonotype was recorded many times. The rearrangement uses TRBV20-1 and TRBJ2-7, with 9 bases fitting TRBD2. Germline V gene lookup returns CDR1 DFQATT and CDR2 SNEGSKA (reference sequence). The CDR3 length is 14 residues. J gave up 5 bases and V 0 bases, and 5 bases lay outside the gene matches. The DNA for the CDR3 is TGCAGTGCTAGAGATTGGGCTAGCGGGAACGAGCAGTACTTC. It specifies CSARDWASGNEQYF.

This clonotype showed up many times. V is TRBV2 and J is TRBJ2-3, with TRBD2 identical over 8 bases. This CDR3 has 17 residues. CDR1 and CDR2 (germline): SNHLY, FYNNEI. Germline trimming cut 6 bases from V and 2 bases from J; bases unmatched to any gene: 13. CDR3 sequence: CASRTTGLAGPTDTQYF. The CDR3 nucleotides read TGTGCCAGCAGGACAACCGGGCTAGCGGGCCCCACAGATACGCAGTATTTT.

This clonotype was detected ten times or more. This chain uses TRBV11-3 with TRBJ1-3; the D is unclear. Trimming pared 4 bases from V and 4 bases from J, leaving 5 bases between. This CDR3 is built from 12 residues. The germline V gene encodes CDR1 SGHNT and CDR2 YENEEA. CDR3 coding DNA: TGTGCCAGCAGCTCACAGGGAAACACCATATATTTT. Protein product: CASSSQGNTIYF.

Ten or more counts support this clonotype. The gene calls are TRBV11-2 and TRBJ2-1, with a possible D match to TRBD2 (5 bases). V was clipped by 7 bases and J by 4 bases, with 17 bases between them. Germline values: CDR1 SGHAT, CDR2 FQNNGV. The CDR3 has 15 residues. The CDR3 sequence: CASTKGILGYNEQFF. CDR3 DNA: TGTGCCAGCACTAAAGGAATACTAGGGTACAATGAGCAGTTCTTC.

This clonotype was counted at least ten times. The chain links TRBV7-3 to TRBJ2-3; TRBD1 is a possible D gene (6 bases). CDR3 length: 17 amino acids. The germline V gene encodes CDR1 SGHTA and CDR2 FQGTGA. Between the trimmed V and J ends, which lost 3 bases and 2 bases, there was a span of 18 bases. CDR3 protein: CASSLLGQPVFTDTQYF. The CDR3 nucleotides read TGTGCCAGCAGCTTGCTAGGACAGCCGGTTTTCACAGATACGCAGTATTTT.

This clonotype appeared many times. This chain connects TRBV5-1 to TRBJ1-2; D may be TRBD1 (5 bases). CDR3 length: 14 residues. Germline CDR1 and CDR2: SGHRS and YFSETQ. The germline V and J ends were trimmed by 4 bases and 1 base, with 11 bases remaining between them. The DNA for the CDR3 is TGCGCCAGCAGCCCCAAGACAGTTAACTATGGCTACACCTTC. Translated, it gives CASSPKTVNYGYTF.

The chain couples TRBV7-2 to TRBJ2-5; D possibly corresponds to TRBD2 (6 bases). The CDR3 is 14 residues long. The V gene's germline CDR1 is SGHTA and CDR2 FQGNSA. V gave up 4 bases and J gave up 2 bases, with 11 bases separating them. CDR3 protein: CASSWGTPQETQYF. The CDR3 DNA follows: TGTGCCAGCAGCTGGGGGACTCCGCAAGAGACCCAGTACTTC.

J is TRBJ1-6 and V is TRBV11-2, with D unresolved. Germline V gives CDR1 SGHAT, CDR2 FQNNGV. V lost 0 bases, J lost 6 bases, and 3 bases lay in between. This CDR3 spans 13 amino acids. CDR3 loop: CASSLDPNSPLHF. CDR3 sequence (DNA): TGTGCCAGCAGCTTAGATCCTAATTCACCCCTCCACTTT.

The chain couples TRBV18 to TRBJ1-2; TRBD1 matches at 8 bases. The ends lost 0 bases at V and 4 bases at J; junction bases unmatched: 7. The CDR3 runs 16 residues. Germline CDR1 reads KGHSH; CDR2 reads LQKENI. CDR3 in amino acids: CASSPPVQGETYGYTF. The CDR3 bases are TGTGCCAGCTCACCACCTGTACAGGGGGAGACCTATGGCTACACCTTC.

As to this clonotype: Here the CDR3 omits its conserved ending phenylalanine or tryptophan, so a read error is the likely source. The chain combines TRBV18 with TRBJ2-7; D not certain. This CDR3 contains 14 residues. CDR1 is KGHSH, CDR2 LQKENI, per germline. Trimming took off 3 bases at V and 7 bases at J, with 16 bases between the two ends. The CDR3 spells CASSPRTAIYEQYL. DNA for the CDR3: TGTGCCAGCTCACCGCGGACCGCCATATATGAGCAGTACCTC.

This clonotype has a count of ten or more. The chain links TRBV12-3 or TRBV12-4 to TRBJ1-1; TRBD1 might be the D (6 bases). The CDR3 runs 12 residues. Trimming took 5 bases from V and 7 from J, leaving 11 bases between them. CDR3 loop: CASSQTGLEAFF. Written as DNA, the CDR3 is TGTGCCAGCAGTCAAACAGGGCTTGAAGCTTTCTTT.

Only a few counts were recorded for this clonotype. A much larger clone differs by one base, so this may be a read error. The chain has TRBV20-1 and TRBJ2-7; weak D call: TRBD1 (5 bases). Trimming shortened V by 6 bases and J by 2 bases, and 17 bases separated the two germline ends. The CDR3 is 14 residues long. Germline lookup yields CDR1 DFQATT and CDR2 SNEGSKA (reference sequence). In nucleotides, the CDR3 is TGCAGTGCCGGCAGGGCCCAGAATACCTACGAGCAGTACTTC. Translation: CSAGRAQNTYEQYF.

This clonotype was counted ten times or more. The V and J genes are TRBV3-1 and TRBJ2-7, with TRBD2 matching 8 bases. V dropped 1 base and J dropped 4; count of bases not matched to a gene: 12. Germline V CDR1 and CDR2: LGHDT, YNNKEL (reference sequence). The CDR3 runs to 17 residues. In DNA, the CDR3 is TGTGCCAGCAGCCAAGGCTGGGGAACGGGAGGGCTGTACGAGCAGTACTTC. Translation: CASSQGWGTGGLYEQYF.

At least ten counts were recorded for this clonotype. The chain carries TRBV15 and TRBJ2-2, with D possibly being TRBD1 (6 bases). The CDR3 runs 15 residues. Deletions cut 1 base from V and 4 bases from J, with 10 bases between. Looked up from germline, CDR1 is LNHNV and CDR2 is YYDKDF (reference sequence). CDR3 protein: CATSRVQGGTGELFF. The CDR3 bases are TGTGCCACCAGCAGAGTACAAGGGGGCACCGGGGAGCTGTTTTTT.

The chain joins TRBV20-1 to TRBJ2-5, with TRBD2 identical over 8 bases. CDR1 is DFQATT, CDR2 SNEGSKA, per germline (reference sequence). CDR3 length: 14 residues. J gave up 1 base and V 1 base, and 2 bases lay outside the gene matches. CDR3 coding DNA: TGCAGTGCTAGAGCGGGGGGGGGCCAAGAGACCCAGTACTTC. Its protein is CSARAGGGQETQYF.

This clonotype was seen at least ten times. The V call is TRBV28, the J call TRBJ1-2; no reliable D call. Germline CDR1 reads MDHEN; CDR2 reads SYDVKM. V was pared by 3 bases and J by 1 base, with 9 bases between. The CDR3 is 14 amino acids. CDR3 coding DNA: TGTGCCAGCAGTTTGTTCCGGGGTAACTATGGCTACACCTTC. Its translation is CASSLFRGNYGYTF.

This clonotype came up a few times. The chain carries TRBV5-1 and TRBJ2-3; the D gene is possibly TRBD1 (5 bases). Germline V gives CDR1 SGHRS, CDR2 YFSETQ. This CDR3 region has 15 residues. V was shortened by 3 bases and J by 1 base, with 12 bases between the two germline ends. As DNA, the CDR3 is TGCGCCAGCAGCTCAGGGTTGAGACGCACAGATACGCAGTATTTT. It yields the protein CASSSGLRRTDTQYF. Complete variable domain (other parts from reference TRBV5-1 and TRBJ2-3): KAGVTQTPRYLIKTRGQQVTLSCSPISGHRSVSWYQQTPGQGLQFLFEYFSETQRNKGNFPGRFSGRQFSNSRSEMNVSTLELGDSALYLCASSSGLRRTDTQYFGPGTRLTVL.

At least ten counts were recorded for this clonotype. This chain uses TRBV5-1 with TRBJ2-1; D is uncertain. CDR3 size: 13 residues. Germline assignment: CDR1 SGHRS and CDR2 YFSETQ. V was clipped by 0 bases and J by 5 bases, with 6 bases between them. The CDR3 protein is CASSLGVDNEQFF. DNA for the CDR3: TGCGCCAGCAGCTTGGGGGTGGACAATGAGCAGTTCTTC.

This clonotype was picked up many times. The chain combines TRBV7-9 with TRBJ1-5; 9 nucleotides agree with TRBD1. CDR1 is SEHNR, CDR2 FQNEAQ, per germline (reference sequence). V was pared by 5 bases and J by 0 bases, with 2 bases of the junction left unmatched. The length of the CDR3 is 15 residues. CDR3 in amino acids: CASSGQGNSNQPQHF. DNA for the CDR3: TGTGCCAGCAGCGGACAGGGGAATAGCAATCAGCCCCAGCATTTT.